The rows below give T cell receptor beta chains drawn from one sample of a study of control samples from healthy donors and cancer patients. Using immunoSEQ multiplex PCR, the repertoire was profiled, and TCRdb retains in-frame clones only, with some absent. The table has 150,000 to 170,000 clones, around 95% seen once. Sequencing was done on a sample of blood. The receptors here all came from a man between 35 and 55 years old in good health. Each CDR3 is given with its conserved first and last residue.

v_call cdr3_aa
TRBV7-9 CASTNPGSYEQYF
TRBV7-8 CASSLGPGLGGYTF
TRBV7-9 CASSLGTAEETQYF
TRBV9 CASSVGHLGSEAGNGYEQFF
TRBV9 CASSVDDSFYGYTF
TRBV29-1 CSVEWAGQGAYEQYF
TRBV6-5 CASSSDREAQTEAFF
TRBV18 CASSPTGTSGGFTYEQYF
TRBV28 CASSPTLGGLSNQPQHF
TRBV19 CAGRGSSWYEQYF
TRBV2 CASSGQDRYGYTF
TRBV9 CASSVTGDTGELFF
TRBV6-2/TRBV6-3 CASSYSLREQYF
TRBV6-6 CASTYRTDVNSPLHF
TRBV5-1 CASSLGRGYGNSPLHF
TRBV27 CASSLASGNTIYF
TRBV12-3/TRBV12-4 CASSFGISYGYTF
TRBV15 CATSRETAYHGSTF
TRBV19 CASSIRGQGTGELFF
TRBV12-3/TRBV12-4 CASTPGRSYGYTF
TRBV28 CASSFGQGTEAFF
TRBV18 CASSPLDGNTEAFF
TRBV7-9 CASSPRDRVVTEAFF
TRBV27 CASSFSGQGMAEAFF
TRBV7-9 CASSPGGSAYGYTF
TRBV19 CASRTGGWGYTF
TRBV12-3/TRBV12-4 CASRAGGAYEQYF
TRBV6-6 CASSYWQTGRNTEAFF
TRBV7-9 CASSPGTASSGNTIYF
TRBV7-8 CASSLVGVQPQHF
TRBV27 CASTSGTEPAGANVLTF
TRBV27 CASSTRGNEQYF
TRBV13 CASSSQGLSSYNEQFF
TRBV28 CASSLVLGGGTF
TRBV5-1 CASSFTSDTQYF
TRBV5-6 CASSAPKALGGWETQYF
TRBV5-6 CASSFAGGAFSYEQYF
TRBV29-1 CSVLKDYGYTF
TRBV18 CASSPQGFRSYGYTF
TRBV7-2 CASSLGGTRGSNEQFF
TRBV19 CASTQQGANTEAFF
TRBV7-2 CASRPRRSTDTQYF
TRBV19 CASSRQALYQETQYF
TRBV6-1 CASSDRGGSRYGTEAFF